This note documents a single T cell receptor beta chain sequence. Its antigen is not identified. Produced via immunoSEQ multiplex PCR; TCRdb's table is partial and in-frame only. The repertoire holds about 76,000 clones, with around nine tenths as singletons. The entry originates in a study of OX40 agonist ivuxolimab in advanced cancers. Study-wide points: At doses 0.1 to 3.0 mg/kg, CD4+ and CD8+ clones expanded.

Trimming took off 1 base at V and 4 bases at J, with 11 bases between the two ends. There are 15 residues in the CDR3. Germline CDR1 is LNHDA and CDR2 is SQIVND (reference sequence). This TCR came from an adult with an advanced solid tumor such as melanoma, head and neck, liver or kidney cancer. J is TRBJ1-5 and V is TRBV19; perhaps TRBD1 as D (6 bases). Sequences were derived from CD4+ or CD8+ T cells sorted from blood, sampled in a trial of the OX40 agonist ivuxolimab. CDR3 in DNA: TGTGCCAGTAGTATAGGCCGACAGGATAATCAGCCCCAGCATTTT. Translating it yields CASSIGRQDNQPQHF. Full variable domain (outside the CDR3, taken from reference TRBV19 and TRBJ1-5): DGGITQSPKYLFRKEGQNVTLSCEQNLNHDAMYWYRQDPGQGLRLIYYSQIVNDFQKGDIAEGYSVSREKKESFPLTVTSAQKNPTAFYLCASSIGRQDNQPQHFGDGTRLSIL.